This record looks at one TCR beta chain sequence and its context. The target antigen is unknown. The record originates from a study of cytomegalovirus exposure and HLA in healthy donors. The PCR used 60 Vbeta and 13 Jbeta primers. Repertoires were generated with immunoSEQ multiplex PCR, while TCRdb's copy carries only in-frame clones and drops some. The table records 76,000 or so clones, about 81% of them present only once. Whole-study results and caveats: Later, TCR association rates were found to vary by HLA locus, highest for DRB1 and lowest for HLA-C.

The ends were cut back, 6 bases at V and 4 bases at J, with 19 bases in the middle. The CDR3 is made up of 16 amino acids. In germline, CDR1 is MDHEN, CDR2 SYDVKM. This chain links TRBV28 with TRBJ2-1; the D gene is possibly TRBD1 (5 bases). This TCR was recovered from a woman in her forties in good health and CMV-seropositive. Sequencing was performed on PBMCs. The CDR3 loop is CASRHLSGANYNEQFF. For the CDR3, the DNA is TGTGCCAGCAGGCACCTCTCTGGGGCAAATTACAATGAGCAGTTCTTC.